Listed below are T cell receptor beta chains from one sample, sequenced in a study of CD8 T cells in ankylosing spondylitis. MiXCR, applied by TCRdb to the 5' RACE reads, yields one record per CDR3 protein. The sample yields some 140,000 distinct CDR3 sequences, approximately 7.3% seen once. The sample was blood, either unsorted or a sorted T cell fraction (not recorded which). The origin of the receptors is a female donor with ankylosing spondylitis or in good health (not recorded which). The CDR3 runs from the conserved cysteine through the conserved F or W. D genes are given only for firm matches. Clone size is given for some rows only: seen once, a few or many times, or a class if the clone is expanded.

CDR3nt	CDR3aa	d_gene	v_gene	j_gene	abundance
TGTGCCACCAGCAGAGATACAGGGGTTAACTATGGCTACACCTTC	CATSRDTGVNYGYTF	TRBD1	TRBV15	TRBJ1-2	many
TGCGCCAGCAGCCAAGGGGGGTCGACAGGGAGAGTCTCTGGGGCCAACGTCCTGACTTTC	CASSQGGSTGRVSGANVLTF	TRBD1	TRBV4-3	TRBJ2-6	many
TGTGCCAGCAGCGCGGTCGGGGGGGCGGGTGCTTTCTTT	CASSAVGGAGAFF	NA	TRBV7-2	TRBJ1-1	many
TGTGCCAGCGGCTTGGGCAGCCGAGGGTCCCAGCATTTT	CASGLGSRGSQHF	NA	TRBV27	TRBJ1-5	NA
TGTGCCAGCAGTCCACGCCGGGTTCACGAAAAACTGTTTTTT	CASSPRRVHEKLFF	NA	TRBV27	TRBJ1-4	many
TGTGCCAGCAGCTTAGGCCCGACTAGCCAGGAGACCCAGTACTTC	CASSLGPTSQETQYF	TRBD2	TRBV7-6	TRBJ2-5	few
TGCAGTGCGACAGGGGATAAAGGGAAAACCTACGAGCAGTACTTC	CSATGDKGKTYEQYF	TRBD1	TRBV20-1	TRBJ2-7	many
TGCAGTGCTCCAACTAGCGCCTACAATGAGCAGTTCTTC	CSAPTSAYNEQFF	TRBD2	TRBV20-1	TRBJ2-1	many
TGCGCCAGCAGCCCGGGGGGGATTAACAATGAGCAGTTCTTC	CASSPGGINNEQFF	TRBD2	TRBV4-1	TRBJ2-1	many
TGTGCCAGCAGTGAAATCCCCCGGGAGTATGGCTACACCTTC	CASSEIPREYGYTF	NA	TRBV6-1	TRBJ1-2	few
TGTGCCAGCAGCTTAGTCCCGGCCTCCCTAGCCAATGAGCAGTTCTTC	CASSLVPASLANEQFF	NA	TRBV7-6	TRBJ2-1	many
TGCAGTGCCAGAAAACAGGGGTCGAACACCGGGGAGCTGTTTTTT	CSARKQGSNTGELFF	TRBD1	TRBV20-1	TRBJ2-2	many
TGTGCCAGCAGCTCTGACGACTCGACCTTGAACACTGAAGCTTTCTTT	CASSSDDSTLNTEAFF	NA	TRBV28	TRBJ1-1	many
TGTGCCAGCAGACGGACAGTATTTAATAGCAATCAGCCCCAGCATTTT	CASRRTVFNSNQPQHF	NA	TRBV12-3/TRBV12-4	TRBJ1-5	many
TGTGCCAGCGGCGGGGGGACCCTCTACTACGAGCAGTACTTC	CASGGGTLYYEQYF	TRBD2	TRBV6-1	TRBJ2-7	many
TGTGCCAGCAGCTTGGCTAGCGGGGCCCTCTTGGATACGCAGTATTTT	CASSLASGALLDTQYF	TRBD2	TRBV7-2	TRBJ2-3	many
TGTGCCAGCAGCGTAGGCCAGGGGGGAAGCTATGGCTACACCTTC	CASSVGQGGSYGYTF	TRBD1	TRBV9	TRBJ1-2	many
TGTGCCAGCAGTTACGGACAGGGGTTTGAAAAACTGTTTTTT	CASSYGQGFEKLFF	TRBD1	TRBV6-5	TRBJ1-4	few
TGTGCCATCAGTCCCGGACTAGCGGGGGCTGAGAACATTCAGTACTTC	CAISPGLAGAENIQYF	TRBD2	TRBV10-3	TRBJ2-4	many
TGTGCCAGCAGCGGAGCGCTTTCCCGGGACTTGCATTCCAATTCCTACAATGAGCAGTTCTTC	CASSGALSRDLHSNSYNEQFF	NA	TRBV9	TRBJ2-1	many